The 28 T cell receptor beta chains in this list originate from one sample, sequenced in a study of metastatic and nonmetastatic thyroid tumors. There were no patients who had received any treatment before thyroid surgery. Via MiXCR, TCRdb re-called the PCR reads. The sample contains approximately 17,000 clones, approximately 30% of which appear only once. The sequenced sample was adjacent normal tissue. All receptors come from a female donor with papillary thyroid cancer or a benign thyroid nodule (not recorded which). Some clones in this sample may be carry-over from other donors' samples.

This clone is categorized as medium-sized. The chain links TRBV14 to TRBJ2-1; TRBD1 is a possible D gene (6 bases). Germline V CDR1 and CDR2: SGHDN, FVKESK. This CDR3 has 14 amino acids. The ends were cut back, 4 bases at V and 5 bases at J, with 12 bases in the middle. The CDR3 bases are TGTGCCAGCAGCCCGGTGGGGGCCCACAATGAGCAGTTCTTC. This translates into CASSPVGAHNEQFF.

This clone was seen just once. CDR3 in amino acids: CASSVGTSGSDEQFF. CDR3 DNA: TGTGCCAGCAGCGTAGGGACTAGCGGGAGCGATGAGCAGTTCTTC. The V call is TRBV9, the J call TRBJ2-1, with TRBD2 matching over 13 bases. V dropped 0 bases and J dropped 8; count of bases not matched to a gene: 2. Germline values: CDR1 SGDLS, CDR2 YYNGEE. This CDR3 contains 15 residues.

This rearrangement joins TRBV7-2 to TRBJ2-7, with D possibly matching TRBD2 (6 bases). The germline V and J ends were trimmed by 0 bases and 6 bases, with 12 bases remaining between them. In germline, CDR1 is SGHTA, CDR2 FQGNSA. This CDR3 is built from 14 residues. CDR3 in amino acids: CASSLATSSGEQYF. The CDR3 nucleotides read TGTGCCAGCAGCTTAGCCACTAGCTCGGGCGAGCAGTACTTC.

A note on this clone: One end of the junction does not line up with germline, which may come from a read error. DNA of the CDR3: TGTGCCGGCAGCTTAGGATGGGAAATCTCCTACGAGCAGTACTTC. Translation gives CAGSLGWEISYEQYF. This chain uses TRBV11-2 with TRBJ2-7; the D is unclear. CDR3 length equals 15 residues. Germline lookup yields CDR1 SGHAT and CDR2 FQNNGV.

The chain employs TRBV11-2 and TRBJ2-2; 11 bases match TRBD2. V shed 9 bases, J shed 2 bases, and the junction held 8 bases outside the gene matches. The germline CDR1 and CDR2 sequences are SGHAT and FQNNGV. This CDR3 has 16 amino acids. The CDR3 here is CARRRGLADNTGELFF. In nucleotides, the CDR3 is TGTGCCAGGAGAAGGGGACTAGCGGATAACACCGGGGAGCTGTTTTTT.

This clone showed up just a few times. The rearrangement joins TRBV11-3 to TRBJ2-7; the match to TRBD1 covers 11 bases. V shed 2 bases, J shed 7 bases, and the junction held 4 bases outside the gene matches. CDR1 and CDR2 (germline): SGHNT, YENEEA. The CDR3 extends over 14 amino acids. CDR3 region: CASSLRTGGGEQYF. Written as DNA, the CDR3 is TGTGCCAGCAGCTTAAGGACAGGGGGCGGTGAGCAGTACTTC. The complete variable domain, with remaining parts taken from reference TRBV11-3 and TRBJ2-7, reads EAGVVQSPRYKIIEKKQPVAFWCNPISGHNTLYWYLQNLGQGPELLIRYENEEAVDDSQLPKDRFSAERLKGVDSTLKIQPAELGDSAVYLCASSLRTGGGEQYFGPGTRLTVT.

The chain has TRBV11-2 and TRBJ2-2, with D tentatively TRBD1 (5 bases). The CDR3 has 14 amino acids. V dropped 7 bases and J dropped 4 bases, with 13 bases sitting between them. Germline-derived CDR1 and CDR2 are SGHAT and FQNNGV. The CDR3 DNA reads as TGTGCCAGCAACTCCCAGGGCCCCACCGGGGAGCTGTTTTTT. Translated, it gives CASNSQGPTGELFF.

This clone occurred many times. The genes are TRBV6-2 or TRBV6-3 and TRBJ2-7; D gene unclear. Germline values: CDR1 MNHEY, CDR2 SVGEGT. CDR3 length: 13 residues. Trimming left V 5 bases short and J 2 bases short, with 10 bases between. The CDR3 sequence: CASSPTSPYEQYF. The CDR3 coding sequence is TGTGCCAGCAGTCCGACATCCCCCTACGAGCAGTACTTC.

This clone was seen at least ten times. The V and J genes are TRBV4-3 and TRBJ2-2; no reliable D call. From germline, CDR1 is LGHNA and CDR2 YSLEER. The CDR3 is made up of 13 amino acids. Trimming removed 0 bases from V and 8 bases from J, with 7 bases in between. The CDR3: CASSQDRIGELFF. The CDR3 region has the DNA TGCGCCAGCAGCCAAGATCGGATAGGGGAGCTGTTTTTT.

In DNA, the CDR3 is TGTGCCAGCAGCTTGGACAGAAGGGACATCAACGAGCAGTACTTC. Translation gives CASSLDRRDINEQYF. The V call is TRBV4-2, the J call TRBJ2-7; maybe TRBD1 (6 bases). Germline CDR1 is LGHNA and CDR2 is YNFKEQ. Trimming left V 5 bases short and J 5 bases short, with 19 bases between. This CDR3 has 15 amino acids.

The chain joins TRBV9 to TRBJ2-7, with D perhaps TRBD2 (6 bases). Deletions cut 3 bases from V and 0 bases from J, with 13 bases between. The CDR3 extends over 15 amino acids. CDR1 SGDLS and CDR2 YYNGEE come from the germline V gene. The CDR3 DNA follows: TGTGCCAGCAGCGGTAGTTTGGGGGGCTCCTACGAGCAGTACTTC. It yields the protein CASSGSLGGSYEQYF.

This clone turned up a few times. The chain links TRBV28 to TRBJ1-1; unclear D gene. The CDR3 has 14 residues. V lost 1 base to trimming and J lost 0 bases, with 6 bases between them. Germline CDR1 is MDHEN and CDR2 is SYDVKM. CDR3 DNA sequence: TGTGCCAGCAGTTTATTACAGTTGAACACTGAAGCTTTCTTT. It specifies CASSLLQLNTEAFF.

This clone was seen a single time. This CDR3 is missing its conserved last phenylalanine or tryptophan, likely due to a read error. No DNA is shown, since the ends of the CDR3 on it are uncertain; the CDR3 is the one TCRdb lists. V is TRBV28 and J is TRBJ2-2; TRBD1 is taken as the D call from the table, unchecked against the DNA. The CDR3 is 16 amino acids long, termini counted. Germline CDR1 MDHEN, CDR2 SYDVKM. The CDR3 spells CASSPLSRAPNGELIL.

By its share, this clone is large. The CDR3 reads CASSPWGVEQYF. DNA for the CDR3: TGTGCCAGCAGCCCCTGGGGGGTCGAGCAGTACTTC. The rearrangement links TRBV12-3 or TRBV12-4 to TRBJ2-7, with a tentative D call TRBD2 (6 bases). Between the trimmed V and J ends, which lost 6 bases and 6 bases, there was a span of 12 bases. The CDR3 runs 12 residues.

This clone was picked up a small number of times. The junction shows a germline mismatch at one end, possibly a read error. The gene calls are TRBV6-1 and TRBJ2-7, with 8 bases that match TRBD2. The CDR3 consists of 12 residues. The germline gives CDR1 MNHNS, CDR2 SASEGT. The CDR3 DNA reads as TGTGTCAGCAGGGGCGGGGGGCGCGAGCAGTACTTC. Amino acids: CVSRGGGREQYF.

The chain links TRBV9 to TRBJ2-1; D is possibly TRBD1 (6 bases). CDR1 is SGDLS, CDR2 YYNGEE, per germline. Trimming left V 4 bases short and J 0 bases short, with 11 bases between. CDR3 length: 15 residues. The CDR3 bases are TGTGCCAGCAGCTCAGGACAGAGCTCCTACAATGAGCAGTTCTTC. It translates to CASSSGQSSYNEQFF.

The chain is built from TRBV28 and TRBJ1-2; D gene uncertain. Looked up from germline, CDR1 is MDHEN and CDR2 is SYDVKM. Between the trimmed V and J ends, which lost 3 bases and 12 bases, there was a span of 8 bases. The CDR3 spans 10 residues. CDR3 residues: CASSLVSDTF. In nucleotides, the CDR3 is TGTGCCAGCAGTTTGGTAAGCGACACCTTC.

Only a few counts were recorded for this clone. This rearrangement joins TRBV12-3 or TRBV12-4 to TRBJ1-4, with D unclear. This CDR3 is 11 amino acids long. The germline V and J ends were trimmed by 10 bases and 4 bases, with 7 bases remaining between them. The CDR3 loop reads CATGYNEKLFF. The CDR3 coding sequence is TGTGCCACCGGGTATAATGAAAAACTGTTTTTT.

V is TRBV5-1 and J is TRBJ1-3; 7 bases are shared with TRBD1. The length of the CDR3 is 16 residues. V was clipped by 3 bases and J by 1 base; unmatched bases: 7. Germline assignment: CDR1 SGHRS and CDR2 YFSETQ. The CDR3, as DNA: TGCGCCAGCAGCTCTCTGACAGGGTATTCTGGAAACACCATATATTTT. Translation: CASSSLTGYSGNTIYF.

This clone appeared a few times. The chain combines TRBV12-3 or TRBV12-4 with TRBJ2-7, with no clear D. The CDR3 has 12 amino acids. Trimming removed 2 bases at V and 6 bases at J, with 8 bases between. Here the CDR3 DNA reads TGTGCCAGCAGTTTATTTATCCCCGAGCAGTACTTC. Protein: CASSLFIPEQYF.

The chain couples TRBV6-1 to TRBJ2-7; 7 bases match TRBD1. The V and J ends lost 8 bases and 6 bases, in that order; junction bases with no gene match: 13. The germline V gene has CDR1 MNHNS and CDR2 SASEGT. This CDR3 is 14 amino acids long. CDR3 residues: CASPGRGGLGEQYF. As DNA, the CDR3 is TGTGCCAGCCCAGGGCGAGGGGGCCTCGGCGAGCAGTACTTC.

This clone appeared many times. The genes are TRBV6-1 and TRBJ2-7; 9 positions match TRBD1. The germline V gene has CDR1 MNHNS and CDR2 SASEGT. This CDR3 contains 17 residues. The V gene end was trimmed by 6 bases and the J gene end by 4 bases; junction bases not matched to a gene: 16. The CDR3 spells CASRQAGQGFGLYEQYF. Here the CDR3 DNA reads TGTGCCAGCAGGCAAGCCGGACAGGGGTTTGGATTATACGAGCAGTACTTC.

As for this clone: The junction does not match germline at one end; this may be a read error. The rearrangement joins TRBV5-4 to TRBJ2-5; 9 bases line up with TRBD1. This CDR3 region has 16 residues. The germline CDR1 and CDR2 sequences are SGHNT and YYREEE (reference sequence). CDR3 region: CANSLAKTGGLETQYF. The CDR3 nucleotides are TGTGCCAACAGCTTGGCCAAGACAGGGGGGCTGGAGACCCAGTACTTC.

This clone was picked up a small number of times. This rearrangement joins TRBV12-3 or TRBV12-4 to TRBJ2-1; D may be TRBD2 (5 bases). V gave up 0 bases and J gave up 8 bases, with 14 bases separating them. This CDR3 region has 15 residues. CDR3 sequence reads: CASSLAGVSGDEQFF. The CDR3, as DNA: TGTGCCAGCAGTTTAGCGGGAGTTTCAGGAGATGAGCAGTTCTTC.

This clone was counted a few times. The J gene is TRBJ2-7, the V gene TRBV6-1; TRBD1 is a possible D gene (5 bases). CDR1 is MNHNS, CDR2 SASEGT, per germline. CDR3 length equals 15 residues. V lost 4 bases to trimming and J lost 0 bases, with 13 bases between them. CDR3 in amino acids: CASSVDSCLSYEQYV. In DNA, the CDR3 is TGTGCCAGCAGTGTCGACAGCTGCCTCTCCTACGAGCAGTACGTC.

This clone is medium-sized in the sample. The gene calls are TRBV20-1 and TRBJ2-7, with a tentative D call TRBD1 (5 bases). With 3 bases removed from V and 4 bases from J, the gap between germline ends came to 7 bases. Germline V gene lookup returns CDR1 DFQATT and CDR2 SNEGSKA (reference sequence). The CDR3 extends over 11 amino acids. CDR3 region: CSASQGYEQYF. The CDR3 DNA reads as TGCAGTGCTAGTCAGGGATACGAGCAGTACTTC.

A few counts support this clone. The chain employs TRBV6-2 or TRBV6-3 and TRBJ2-7, with 7 bases lining up with TRBD2. The trim removed 1 base at V and 2 bases at J, leaving 5 bases unmatched. Germline CDR1 and CDR2: MNHEY and SVGEGT. This CDR3 is 15 amino acids long. The CDR3 bases are TGTGCCAGCAGTTACTGGTCTAGCGGCCCCTACGAGCAGTACTTC. It is translated as CASSYWSSGPYEQYF.

The chain uses TRBV7-2 and TRBJ2-3; 7 positions agree with TRBD2. The germline gives CDR1 SGHTA, CDR2 FQGNSA. The trim removed 0 bases at V and 9 bases at J, leaving 18 bases unmatched. The CDR3 runs to 18 residues. In nucleotides, the CDR3 is TGTGCCAGCAGCTTAGCCCCGGGGGAGGGCGGGAGTAGTCGGACGCAGTATTTT. Residues: CASSLAPGEGGSSRTQYF. The variable domain in full, with the rest retrieved from reference TRBV7-2 and TRBJ2-3, is GAGVSQSPSNKVTEKGKDVELRCDPISGHTALYWYRQSLGQGLEFLIYFQGNSAPDKSGLPSDRFSAERTGGSVSTLTIQRTQQEDSAVYLCASSLAPGEGGSSRTQYFGPGTRLTVL.